The clone carrying this T cell receptor (beta chain) was detected only a few times. Its antigen is currently unknown. The sample belongs to a study of response to subunit inactivated influenza vaccine. General study results and limits: The authors suggested that every seasonal influenza vaccination recruits few new T cells.

TCRdb re-called the RT-PCR reads through MiXCR, storing one row per CDR3 protein. This table holds 700,000 to 900,000 distinct CDR3 sequences, 21% found once. The CDR3 spans 14 residues. CDR1 SEHNR and CDR2 FQNEAQ come from the germline V gene (reference sequence). Deletions cut 4 bases from V and 6 bases from J, with 16 bases between. The specimen was PBMCs from blood, collected 5 days after vaccination. The rearrangement links TRBV7-9 to TRBJ2-7, with TRBD1 as a possible D gene (5 bases). This TCR came from a man aged 45-65 years who received an inactivated influenza vaccine. This CDR3 reads CASSSRQKSVEQYF. DNA for the CDR3: TGTGCCAGCAGCTCCCGACAGAAATCCGTCGAGCAGTACTTC.